This is a list of T cell receptor beta chains from one sample in a study of shared T cell receptors in the human thymus. Only in-frame clones appear in the TCRdb table, and some are missing; sequencing was by immunoSEQ multiplex PCR. The sample yields 72,000 or so clones, more than 90% seen once. The source material was thymocytes. Every receptor here comes from a human donor. CDR3s leave out the opening cysteine and the closing phenylalanine or tryptophan. Fields, in order: V gene, clone size, J gene, D gene, CDR3 protein. D genes are given only for firm matches. A row's size may be missing; if present it is once, few, many or a size class.

TRBV5-6,.,TRBJ2-3,.,ASSKGPSTDTQY
TRBV5-1,.,TRBJ2-3,.,ASSPGPVTDTQY
TRBV13,.,TRBJ2-7,.,ASSLRHLGYEQY
TRBV7-8,.,TRBJ1-2,.,ASSPPAATDPLNYGYT
TRBV7-7,.,TRBJ2-1,TRBD1,ASSLRPLQGGQVKALYNEQF
TRBV4-2,.,TRBJ2-1,.,ASSQLRGNNEQF
TRBV15,few,TRBJ2-7,.,ATSRAGLTYEQY
TRBV6-6,.,TRBJ1-5,TRBD1,ASSQGDPSNQPQH
TRBV12-5,.,TRBJ2-7,.,ASATAGGQSYEQY
TRBV19,.,TRBJ1-5,TRBD1,ASSHNRGQPQH
TRBV4-2,.,TRBJ2-3,.,ASSQTPQTRTDTQY
TRBV7-3,.,TRBJ2-3,.,ASSPSTSRGSDTQY